This T cell receptor beta chain was sequenced in a study of control samples from healthy donors and cancer patients. This clone was seen just once. V shed 3 bases and J shed 4 bases, with 3 bases lying between them. The CDR3 spans 10 residues. Germline V gene sequence: CDR1 DFQATT, CDR2 SNEGSKA (reference sequence). Sequencing used immunoSEQ multiplex PCR; TCRdb keeps in-frame clones, though not all of them. The profile shows about 95,000 clones, around 85% of them singletons. The rearrangement uses TRBV20-1 and TRBJ1-2; D is uncertain. Sequenced material: blood. This TCR came from a young man in good health. The CDR3: CSASPYGYTF. In DNA, the CDR3 is TGCAGTGCTAGTCCCTATGGCTACACCTTC.